This TCR beta chain emerged from a study of response to subunit inactivated influenza vaccine. This clonotype was seen only a few times. Antigen specificity is unknown. This CDR3 has 14 amino acids. The V end lost 1 base, the J end lost 4 bases, and 8 bases lay between the germline ends. CDR1 is LGHDT, CDR2 YNNKEL, per germline (reference sequence). Study-wide points: With each seasonal influenza vaccination, the authors suggested, few new T cells are recruited.

TCRdb re-called the RT-PCR reads with MiXCR, one entry per CDR3 protein. The data hold approximately 500,000 distinct CDR3 sequences, with less than 15% observed a single time. This specimen consisted of PBMCs from blood, obtained roughly 12 days after vaccination. The chain couples TRBV3-1 to TRBJ2-1; D is uncertain. The TCR originated in a man in his fifties who received an inactivated influenza vaccine. CDR3 loop: CASSQGQQYNEQFF. The CDR3 nucleotides are TGTGCCAGCAGCCAAGGTCAGCAATACAATGAGCAGTTCTTC.